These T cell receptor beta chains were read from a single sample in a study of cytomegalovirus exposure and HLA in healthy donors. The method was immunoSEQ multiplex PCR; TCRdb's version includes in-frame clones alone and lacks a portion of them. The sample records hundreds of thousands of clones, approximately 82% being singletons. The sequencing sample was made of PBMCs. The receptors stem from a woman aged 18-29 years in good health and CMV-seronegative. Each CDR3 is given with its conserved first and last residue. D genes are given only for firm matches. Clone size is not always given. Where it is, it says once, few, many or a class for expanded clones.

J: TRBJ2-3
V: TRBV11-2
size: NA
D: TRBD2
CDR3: CASRSLRGVTDTQYF
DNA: TGTGCCAGCAGATCTCTCCGGGGGGTCACAGATACGCAGTATTTT

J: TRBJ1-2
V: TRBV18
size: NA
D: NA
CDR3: CASSPLGLALDGYTF
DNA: TGTGCCAGCTCACCATTAGGGCTCGCGCTCGATGGCTACACCTTC

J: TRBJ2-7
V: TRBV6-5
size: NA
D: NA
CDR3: CASSYGRTYEQYF
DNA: TGTGCCAGCAGTTACGGGCGGACCTACGAGCAGTACTTC

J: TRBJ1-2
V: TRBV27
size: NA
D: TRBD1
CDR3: CASSFRQGHGYTF
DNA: TGTGCCAGCAGTTTTCGACAGGGGCATGGCTACACCTTC

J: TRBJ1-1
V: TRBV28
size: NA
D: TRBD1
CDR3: CASSKTRTGDTEAFF
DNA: TGTGCCAGCAGTAAAACACGGACAGGGGACACTGAAGCTTTCTTT

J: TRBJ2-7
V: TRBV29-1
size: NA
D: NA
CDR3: CSVATGSYEQYF
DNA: TGCAGCGTTGCGACGGGCTCCTACGAGCAGTACTTC

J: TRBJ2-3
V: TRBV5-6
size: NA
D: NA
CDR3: CASSPAGGGSTDTQYF
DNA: TGTGCCAGCAGCCCAGCTGGGGGCGGGAGCACAGATACGCAGTATTTT

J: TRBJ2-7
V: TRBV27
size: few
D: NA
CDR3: CASSLDLYEQYF
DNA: TGTGCCAGCAGTTTAGACCTATACGAGCAGTACTTC

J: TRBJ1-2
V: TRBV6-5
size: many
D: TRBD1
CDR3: CASRPGQGGGYTF
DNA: TGTGCCAGCAGACCTGGACAGGGGGGCGGCTACACCTTC

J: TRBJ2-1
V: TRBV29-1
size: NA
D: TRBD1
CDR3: CSVGTDYNEQFF
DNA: TGCAGCGTCGGGACAGACTACAATGAGCAGTTCTTC